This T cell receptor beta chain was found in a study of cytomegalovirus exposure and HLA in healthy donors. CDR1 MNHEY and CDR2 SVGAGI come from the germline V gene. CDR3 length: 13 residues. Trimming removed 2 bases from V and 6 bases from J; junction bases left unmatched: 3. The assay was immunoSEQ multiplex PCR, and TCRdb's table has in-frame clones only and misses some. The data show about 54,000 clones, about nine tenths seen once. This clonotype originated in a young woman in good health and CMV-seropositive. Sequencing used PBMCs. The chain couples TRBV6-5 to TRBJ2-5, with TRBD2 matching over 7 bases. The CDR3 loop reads CASSYGGVKTQYF. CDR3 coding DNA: TGTGCCAGCAGTTACGGGGGGGTAAAGACCCAGTACTTC.